The rows below give T cell receptor beta chains drawn from one sample of a study of molecular identifiers for immune sequencing clone quantification. Using its own MiXCR run on the PCR reads, TCRdb lists one record per CDR3 protein. The sample lists about half a million distinct CDR3 sequences; roughly 23% were seen once. Sequenced input: naive CD8+ T cells from blood, with Jurkat cell RNA spiked in. The receptors come from a human donor in good health. Some libraries in this study had Jurkat cell RNA spiked in. Both conserved end residues are part of each CDR3. Each record gives: CDR3 length, D gene, V gene, J gene, clone size, CDR3 DNA, CDR3 protein. D genes are given only for firm matches. Some rows have no size entry. The others give once, few or many, or a class for an expanded clone.

14,NA,TRBV5-4,TRBJ1-2,NA,TGTGCCAGCAGCTTGTCCGGGGCTAACTATGGCTACACCTTC,CASSLSGANYGYTF
13,NA,TRBV6-2/TRBV6-3,TRBJ2-2,NA,TGTGCCAGCAGTTATATAAAAACCGGGGAGCTGTTTTTT,CASSYIKTGELFF
13,NA,TRBV7-8,TRBJ1-1,many,TGTGCCAGCAGCTTAGTTTGGGGGGCTGAAGCTTTCTTT,CASSLVWGAEAFF
12,NA,TRBV10-3,TRBJ2-1,NA,TGTGCCATCAGTGAGTCAGGGGGTGAGCAGTTCTTC,CAISESGGEQFF
13,NA,TRBV28,TRBJ2-2,few,TGTGCCAGCAGTTTGTCGCCGAACGGGGAGCTGTTTTTT,CASSLSPNGELFF
12,NA,TRBV7-9,TRBJ1-5,many,TGTGCCAGCCGAGAGGGCAATCAGCCCCAGCATTTT,CASREGNQPQHF
13,NA,TRBV24-1,TRBJ2-6,few,TGTGCCACCGGGTACTCTGGGGCCAACGTCCTGACTTTC,CATGYSGANVLTF
15,NA,TRBV28,TRBJ2-1,few,TGTGCCAGCAGTTTAGCCAGGCAAACCTACAATGAGCAGTTCTTC,CASSLARQTYNEQFF
14,TRBD2,TRBV28,TRBJ2-7,NA,TGTGCCAGCAGTTTTAGGCTAGCGGGAGCCGAGCAGTACTTC,CASSFRLAGAEQYF
12,TRBD2,TRBV3-1,TRBJ2-7,many,TGTGCCAGCAGCCAACGACTAGCCTTGCTGTACTTC,CASSQRLALLYF
16,NA,TRBV19,TRBJ1-5,few,TGTGCCAGTAGTATAAAGGGAACGTATAGCAATCAGCCCCAGCATTTT,CASSIKGTYSNQPQHF
14,NA,TRBV24-1,TRBJ2-1,few,TGTGCCACCAGTCCGGGACGGATTAACAATGAGCAGTTCTTC,CATSPGRINNEQFF
15,NA,TRBV6-5,TRBJ2-3,many,TGTGCCAGCAGCAAGTTGGTCGAGAGGGCTGATACGCAGTATTTT,CASSKLVERADTQYF
15,TRBD2,TRBV20-1,TRBJ2-3,many,TGCAGTGCTAGAGATCTAGCGGTAGTCACAGATACGCAGTATTTT,CSARDLAVVTDTQYF
19,NA,TRBV7-9,TRBJ2-1,NA,TGTGCCAGCAGCCCCCCGACAGGATCCGGAGTAGCAACCTACAATGAGCAGTTCTTC,CASSPPTGSGVATYNEQFF
13,NA,TRBV19,TRBJ2-2,NA,TGTGCCAGTAGTTGGCAGGGTTCCGGGGAGCTGTTTTTT,CASSWQGSGELFF
13,TRBD2,TRBV27,TRBJ2-7,few,TGTGCCAGCACCTCAAGCGGGAGCTACGAGCAGTACTTC,CASTSSGSYEQYF
17,NA,TRBV28,TRBJ2-4,many,TGTGCCAGCAGTGCCCGCGCGGATATTCTAGCCAAAAACATTCAGTACTTC,CASSARADILAKNIQYF
17,TRBD2,TRBV28,TRBJ2-3,many,TGTGCCAGCAGTCCCTTTGTGGGAGCGGGAGTGACAGATACGCAGTATTTT,CASSPFVGAGVTDTQYF
11,TRBD2,TRBV11-2,TRBJ2-3,NA,TGTGCCAGCAGTGACCTAGCGGGGAGGTATTTT,CASSDLAGRYF
15,NA,TRBV2,TRBJ2-5,NA,TGTGCCAGCAGTGACGGTGCGGGCCCCCGGGAGACCCAGTACTTC,CASSDGAGPRETQYF